Presented here are 15 T cell receptor beta chains from one specimen sequenced in a study of CD8 T cells in Susac syndrome (dated by TCRdb to between 2018 and 2021). Library prep was done by the immunoSEQ multiplex PCR assay. RNA was extracted using the RNeasy kit, and about 0.5 to 1 ug of the RNA was reverse transcribed with random hexamers. The public sequencing data were trimmed at Q25 with fastp and processed into clonotypes with MiXCR by TCRdb, which kept only in-frame beta chains. Each entry merges the rows of one CDR3 protein and shows their most common DNA and genes. For this sample there are approximately 190,000 distinct CDR3 sequences; roughly nine tenths appear just once. The top ten constitute approximately 0.086% of the sample. Input material: CD4+ T cells from PBMCs. The receptors stem from a human donor with Susac syndrome.

There are a few counts of this clonotype. This chain joins TRBV5-6 and TRBJ2-6; D remains unclear. Germline CDR1 SGHDT, CDR2 YYEEEE. V shed 2 bases and J shed 0 bases, with 3 bases lying between them. This CDR3 region has 14 residues. Here the CDR3 DNA reads TGTGCCAGCAGCTTTTACTCTGGGGCCAACGTCCTGACTTTC. Translating it yields CASSFYSGANVLTF.

This sequence joins TRBV9 and TRBJ2-6, with a tentative D call TRBD1 (6 bases). V was shortened by 3 bases and J by 2 bases, with 12 bases between the two germline ends. The CDR3 consists of 16 residues. The germline V gene has CDR1 SGDLS and CDR2 YYNGEE. The CDR3 here is CASSGLGHTGANVLTF. The CDR3 nucleotides read TGTGCCAGCAGCGGACTGGGACACACTGGGGCCAACGTCCTGACTTTC.

V usage is TRBV20-1 and J usage is TRBJ2-1; 8 nucleotides match TRBD2. There are 14 residues in the CDR3. Looked up from germline, CDR1 is DFQATT and CDR2 is SNEGSKA (reference sequence). V shed 3 bases and J 9 bases; nucleotides not matched to a gene: 10. The DNA for the CDR3 is TGCAGTGCTAGGATTGGCGGGGGGTTCGGTGAGCAGTTCTTC. It encodes CSARIGGGFGEQFF.

The chain has TRBV6-6 and TRBJ2-5, with TRBD2 matching over 10 bases. The CDR3 length is 15 residues. V lost 2 bases and J lost 6; bases outside the gene matches: 6. Per the germline V gene, CDR1 is MNHNY and CDR2 is SVGAGI (reference sequence). The CDR3 here is CASSYSGRAVKTQYF. CDR3 in DNA: TGTGCCAGCAGTTACAGCGGGAGGGCCGTTAAGACCCAGTACTTC.

V usage is TRBV5-1 and J usage is TRBJ1-1; TRBD1 aligns across 11 bases. The CDR3 loop spans 17 amino acids. J lost 4 bases, V lost 1 base, and 9 bases had no gene match. The V gene's germline CDR1 is SGHRS and CDR2 YFSETQ. This chain's CDR3 is CASSLLPSGTGGTEAFF. In DNA, the CDR3 is TGCGCCAGCAGCTTGTTACCATCGGGGACAGGGGGCACTGAAGCTTTCTTT.

The genes are TRBV10-3 and TRBJ2-1; 8 positions match TRBD1. V lost 6 bases to trimming and J lost 5 bases; unmatched junction nucleotides: 3. The CDR3 length is 13 residues. The V gene's germline CDR1 is ENHRY and CDR2 SYGVKD. The CDR3 is CAIRDRENNEQFF. Here the CDR3 DNA reads TGTGCCATCAGGGACAGGGAGAACAATGAGCAGTTCTTC.

V gene TRBV5-4 combines with J gene TRBJ2-7; D is possibly TRBD1 (5 bases). V lost 5 bases and J lost 3, with 12 bases in between. The CDR3 runs to 13 residues. Per the germline V gene, CDR1 is SGHNT and CDR2 is YYREEE (reference sequence). The CDR3 bases are TGTGCCAGCAGACAACAGGACCGCTACGAGCAGTACTTC. Protein sequence: CASRQQDRYEQYF. Full variable domain (outside the CDR3, taken from reference TRBV5-4 and TRBJ2-7): ETGVTQSPTHLIKTRGQQVTLRCSSQSGHNTVSWYQQALGQGPQFIFQYYREEENGRGNFPPRFSGLQFPNYSSELNVNALELDDSALYLCASRQQDRYEQYFGPGTRLTVT.

Here the CDR3 reads CASRQDSYNEQFF. The CDR3 nucleotides are TGTGCCAGCAGACAAGACAGCTACAATGAGCAGTTCTTC. This chain uses TRBV6-6 with TRBJ2-1; D is possibly TRBD1 (5 bases). Germline V CDR1 and CDR2: MNHNY, SVGAGI (reference sequence). Trimming stripped 6 bases from V and 3 bases from J, with 9 bases between. The CDR3 totals 13 residues.

The chain recombines TRBV2 with TRBJ2-3; 7 bases fit TRBD2. Germline V gene lookup returns CDR1 SNHLY and CDR2 FYNNEI. The CDR3 sequence is 14 residues long. V shed 6 bases, J shed 0 bases, and the junction held 3 bases outside the gene matches. CDR3 region: CASRVSGSTDTQYF. CDR3 nucleotides: TGTGCCAGCAGGGTTAGCGGGAGCACAGATACGCAGTATTTT.

The gene calls are TRBV30 and TRBJ1-5; 10 nucleotides agree with TRBD1. CDR1 and CDR2 (germline): GTSNPN, SVGIG (reference sequence). This CDR3 has 14 residues. Trimming cost V 2 bases and J 7 bases; bases outside gene matches: 5. CDR3 protein: CAWSRDRGGQPQHF. The CDR3, as DNA: TGTGCCTGGAGTCGGGACAGGGGTGGACAGCCCCAGCATTTT.

The genes are TRBV6-6 and TRBJ2-3, with 7 positions matching TRBD2. Per the germline V gene, CDR1 is MNHNY and CDR2 is SVGAGI (reference sequence). V trimming: 1 base; J trimming: 0 bases; junction bases outside the gene matches: 4. The CDR3 consists of 16 residues. CDR3 nucleotide sequence: TGTGCCAGCAGTTACTTGTCTAGCGGCAGCACAGATACGCAGTATTTT. Residues: CASSYLSSGSTDTQYF.

This clonotype was found a few times. The J gene is TRBJ2-7, the V gene TRBV2; D possibly matches TRBD1 or TRBD2 (6 bases each). The length of the CDR3 is 13 residues. Trimming left V 5 bases short and J 3 bases short, with 11 bases between. Germline V lookup: CDR1 SNHLY, CDR2 FYNNEI. The CDR3 nucleotides read TGTGCCAGCAGTCGGGGGCAGATCTACGAGCAGTACTTC. Translated: CASSRGQIYEQYF.

This chain connects TRBV3-1 to TRBJ2-7; D might be TRBD1 or TRBD2, each matching 7 bases. Germline loops: CDR1 LGHDT, CDR2 YNNKEL (reference sequence). Trimming shortened V by 4 bases and J by 2 bases, and 18 bases separated the two germline ends. This CDR3 contains 16 residues. The CDR3 reads CASSRSQGRGTYEQYF. CDR3 in DNA: TGTGCCAGCAGCCGATCACAGGGGAGGGGAACCTACGAGCAGTACTTC.

The chain is built from TRBV7-9 and TRBJ1-1, with D possibly matching TRBD1 (5 bases). The germline V gene has CDR1 SEHNR and CDR2 FQNEAQ (reference sequence). V lost 5 bases and J 1 base, leaving 11 bases between the germline ends. This CDR3 comprises 14 residues. CDR3 sequence (DNA): TGTGCCAGCAGCCAGCACGACAGGAACACTGAAGCTTTCTTT. Translating gives CASSQHDRNTEAFF.

V and J are TRBV20-1 and TRBJ2-1; D gene ambiguous. Trimming left V 6 bases short and J 8 bases short, with 11 bases between. This CDR3 region has 11 residues. The V gene's germline CDR1 is DFQATT and CDR2 SNEGSKA (reference sequence). In DNA form, the CDR3 reads TGCAGTGCCTACTTCGGAGATGAGCAGTTCTTC. It codes for CSAYFGDEQFF.